The 7 T cell receptor beta chains in this list originate from one sample, sequenced in a study of control samples from healthy donors and cancer patients (dated by TCRdb to 2018 to 2020). Libraries came from the immunoSEQ multiplex PCR assay. Drawn from immuneACCESS, this table holds only the in-frame rearrangements with V and J called that TCRdb kept. Clones are partly lost; checked studies trace under half to an unresolved V gene and leave the rest unexplained. Counted in this sample were approximately 79,000 clones; 89% of them appeared once. The leading ten clones occupy roughly 7% of the sample. Sequenced input: blood. The receptors originated from a man aged 45-65 years in good health.

The V and J genes are TRBV30 and TRBJ1-2, with TRBD1 as a possible D gene (5 bases). Trimming cost V 2 bases and J 4 bases, with 11 bases left between them. The V gene's germline CDR1 is GTSNPN and CDR2 SVGIG (reference sequence). CDR3 length: 13 residues. The CDR3 here is CAWSKGLAYGYTF. CDR3 nucleotide sequence: TGTGCCTGGAGTAAGGGGCTGGCCTATGGCTACACCTTC.

The chain joins TRBV5-5 to TRBJ2-5; 14 nucleotides match TRBD2. Germline lookup yields CDR1 SGHKS and CDR2 YYEKEE (reference sequence). V dropped 7 bases and J dropped 1; count of bases not matched to a gene: 9. The CDR3 loop spans 17 amino acids. CDR3 coding DNA: TGTGCCAGCCACAGACTAGCGGGGGGGCCGCTCCAAGAGACCCAGTACTTC. This codes for CASHRLAGGPLQETQYF.

This rearrangement joins TRBV10-3 to TRBJ1-5; TRBD1 might be the D (6 bases). Trimming removed 3 bases at V and 2 bases at J, with 14 bases between. Germline V gene lookup returns CDR1 ENHRY and CDR2 SYGVKD. The CDR3 has 16 amino acids. DNA of the CDR3: TGTGCCATCAGTGATTCGGCAGGGGTTGGCAATCAGCCCCAGCATTTT. Its translation is CAISDSAGVGNQPQHF.

This clone was seen more than once but under ten times. The chain uses TRBV11-3 and TRBJ1-5; unclear D gene. CDR3 length equals 15 residues. V was pared by 0 bases and J by 3 bases, with 9 bases between. Germline loops: CDR1 SGHNT, CDR2 YENEEA. The CDR3 bases are TGTGCCAGCAGCTTAGATTGGCAGGCCAATCAGCCCCAGCATTTT. Translation gives CASSLDWQANQPQHF.

The rearrangement uses TRBV6-6 and TRBJ1-1; D possibly corresponds to TRBD1 (5 bases). Trimming removed 5 bases at V and 0 bases at J, with 19 bases between. The CDR3 length is 17 residues. Germline assignment: CDR1 MNHNY and CDR2 SVGAGI (reference sequence). CDR3 in amino acids: CASSQTIRVLMNTEAFF. CDR3 in DNA: TGTGCCAGCAGTCAGACAATCAGGGTTCTCATGAACACTGAAGCTTTCTTT.

The chain joins TRBV3-1 (or the pseudogene TRBV3-2) to TRBJ2-2; TRBD1 might be the D (6 bases). V lost 2 bases and J lost 6, with 7 bases in between. Germline CDR1 is LGHDT and CDR2 is YNNKEL (reference sequence). The CDR3 length is 13 residues. The chain's CDR3 is CASSQQGSGELFF. In nucleotides, the CDR3 is TGTGCCAGCAGCCAACAGGGGTCCGGGGAGCTGTTTTTT.

The chain links TRBV19 to TRBJ1-5; the D gene is possibly TRBD1 (5 bases). In germline, CDR1 is LNHDA, CDR2 SQIVND (reference sequence). The CDR3 has 15 residues. Trimming removed 4 bases from V and 1 base from J, with 11 bases in between. The CDR3 DNA reads as TGTGCCAGTAGTACCGGACGGGGGAGCAATCAGCCCCAGCATTTT. This translates into CASSTGRGSNQPQHF.